Shown below are 20 T cell receptor beta chains from a single sample sequenced in a study of blood T cell repertoires in COVID-19. Sequencing was performed with immunoSEQ multiplex PCR; in TCRdb, only in-frame clones are kept and a portion is missing. The data contain 87,000 or so clones, roughly 86% of them singletons. Input material: peripheral blood. Source of these receptors: a human donor with acute or convalescent COVID-19. The donor label of this sample is uncertain.

The V call is TRBV19, the J call TRBJ2-5, with 8 bases that match TRBD1. Trimming took 7 bases from V and 2 from J; bases not matched to a gene: 6. Germline-derived CDR1 and CDR2 are LNHDA and SQIVND (reference sequence). The CDR3 contains 14 residues. CDR3 in DNA: TGTGCCAGTAACGACAGGGGAGCTCAAGAGACCCAGTACTTC. Translating it yields CASNDRGAQETQYF.

V is TRBV7-3 and J is TRBJ2-2; D ambiguous. V lost 5 bases and J 0 bases, leaving 13 bases between the germline ends. The germline gives CDR1 SGHTA, CDR2 FQGTGA. The CDR3 totals 16 residues. The CDR3 DNA is TGTGCCAGCAGCCCCCGCGGCCGCTCGAACACCGGGGAGCTGTTTTTT. Amino acid sequence: CASSPRGRSNTGELFF.

This clone was seen a handful of times. V gene TRBV4-1 combines with J gene TRBJ1-5; D not resolved. The germline gives CDR1 MGHRA, CDR2 YSYEKL. The CDR3 spans 16 residues. Trimming removed 4 bases from V and 7 bases from J, with 20 bases in between. This chain's CDR3 is CASSPAWRAGKQPQHF. The CDR3 bases are TGCGCCAGCAGCCCCGCATGGCGAGCGGGGAAACAGCCCCAGCATTTT.

The chain combines TRBV14 with TRBJ2-3, with TRBD2 matching 8 bases. CDR3 length: 16 amino acids. Germline assignment: CDR1 SGHDN and CDR2 FVKESK. Trimming removed 5 bases from V and 2 bases from J; junction bases left unmatched: 9. For the CDR3, the DNA is TGTGCCAGCAGCTTCGGGACTAGTCTGGACACAGATACGCAGTATTTT. Translated, it gives CASSFGTSLDTDTQYF.

CDR3 nucleotide sequence: TGTGCCAGCAGTGAAGGGCATCTCCTCGGGCCCCAGCATTTT. It encodes CASSEGHLLGPQHF. V gene TRBV25-1 combines with J gene TRBJ1-5; D ambiguous. Trimming took 2 bases from V and 9 from J, leaving 14 bases between them. The CDR3 length is 14 residues. Germline V gene data show CDR1 as MGHDK and CDR2 as SYGVNS.

The chain combines TRBV2 with TRBJ2-1, with 7 bases matching TRBD1. V dropped 10 bases and J dropped 4; count of bases not matched to a gene: 10. Germline V lookup: CDR1 SNHLY, CDR2 FYNNEI. The CDR3 is 14 residues long. The CDR3 DNA reads TGTGCCACCCAGGGGCAGGGGGTTTACAATGAGCAGTTCTTC. Protein product: CATQGQGVYNEQFF.

The chain recombines TRBV30 with TRBJ1-1; TRBD1 might be the D (6 bases). There are 14 residues in the CDR3. Trimming cost V 4 bases and J 4 bases, with 16 bases left between them. Per germline, CDR1 GTSNPN and CDR2 SVGIG (reference sequence). CDR3 in DNA: TGTGCCTGGATCCAGGGGTTTGGGGGCACTGAAGCTTTCTTT. This translates into CAWIQGFGGTEAFF.

V is TRBV3-1 (or the pseudogene TRBV3-2) and J is TRBJ2-7; 16 bases match TRBD2. The germline V gene has CDR1 LGHDT and CDR2 YNNKEL (reference sequence). This CDR3 comprises 16 residues. V dropped 5 bases and J dropped 7; count of bases not matched to a gene: 8. CDR3 in amino acids: CASSMGLAGGPGEQYF. The DNA for the CDR3 is TGTGCCAGCAGCATGGGACTAGCGGGGGGGCCGGGAGAGCAGTACTTC.

This chain joins TRBV9 and TRBJ2-3; 15 bases fit TRBD2. There are 17 residues in the CDR3. J was trimmed by 9 bases and V by 2 bases; bases with no gene match: 10. Germline V gives CDR1 SGDLS, CDR2 YYNGEE. This chain's CDR3 is CASSVSPRTSGGETQYF. CDR3 in DNA: TGTGCCAGCAGCGTGTCACCTCGGACTAGCGGGGGGGAAACGCAGTATTTT.

This chain connects TRBV19 to TRBJ2-5; TRBD1 might be the D (7 bases). Germline CDR1 and CDR2: LNHDA and SQIVND (reference sequence). This CDR3 contains 16 residues. V was clipped by 3 bases and J by 2 bases, with 16 bases between them. In DNA, the CDR3 is TGTGCCAGTAGTATTCCAGGGGGGCAGGGTCAAGAGACCCAGTACTTC. This translates into CASSIPGGQGQETQYF.

This chain joins TRBV12-3 or TRBV12-4 and TRBJ2-1; TRBD2 agrees at 7 bases. The V and J ends lost 3 bases and 12 bases, in that order; junction bases with no gene match: 8. The CDR3 sequence is 13 residues long. CDR3 amino acids: CASSFSGAGVQFF. CDR3 nucleotides: TGTGCCAGCAGTTTTTCCGGGGCGGGGGTGCAGTTCTTC.

This chain uses TRBV21-1 with TRBJ2-2; TRBD2, the D gene given by the table, was not confirmed from the DNA. TRBV21-1 represents a pseudogene. CDR3 size: 13 residues. The CDR3 reads CASTWGVPGELFF. In DNA form, the CDR3 reads TGTGCCAGCACCTGGGGGGTCCCCGGGGAGCTGTTTTTT.

This chain joins TRBV2 and TRBJ2-7, with D maybe TRBD2 (6 bases). The CDR3 covers 13 residues. In germline, CDR1 is SNHLY, CDR2 FYNNEI. Trimming took 3 bases from V and 7 from J, leaving 13 bases between them. The CDR3 coding sequence is TGTGCCAGCAGTGACGGAGGGTGGGGTGAGCAGTACTTC. Protein: CASSDGGWGEQYF.

The rearrangement uses TRBV7-2 and TRBJ2-7; tentatively, D is TRBD2 (5 bases). Germline V gives CDR1 SGHTA, CDR2 FQGNSA. Between the trimmed V and J ends, which lost 1 base and 7 bases, there was a span of 11 bases. The CDR3 spans 13 residues. The chain's CDR3 is CASSLGTAREQYF. The CDR3 bases are TGTGCCAGCAGCTTAGGGACTGCCCGGGAGCAGTACTTC.

The rearrangement links TRBV28 to TRBJ1-6; D is ambiguous. The CDR3 extends over 18 amino acids. The germline CDR1 and CDR2 sequences are MDHEN and SYDVKM. V was clipped by 2 bases and J by 1 base, with 15 bases between them. CDR3 DNA: TGTGCCAGCAGTTTACTGGCCAGGCCAAGGTCCTATAATTCACCCCTCCACTTT. This sequence encodes CASSLLARPRSYNSPLHF.

V and J are TRBV4-1 and TRBJ2-3; TRBD2 matches at 8 bases. V lost 0 bases and J lost 2; bases outside the gene matches: 4. CDR3 length: 16 amino acids. The germline CDR1 and CDR2 sequences are MGHRA and YSYEKL. The CDR3 sequence: CASSQELAGNTDTQYF. The CDR3 nucleotides are TGCGCCAGCAGCCAAGAATTAGCGGGGAACACAGATACGCAGTATTTT.

This clone came up a few times. The chain recombines TRBV28 with TRBJ1-6, with D possibly matching TRBD1 (5 bases). Germline values: CDR1 MDHEN, CDR2 SYDVKM. This CDR3 has 15 residues. V dropped 5 bases and J dropped 4 bases, with 12 bases sitting between them. The DNA for the CDR3 is TGTGCCAGCAGTCGGGGGGAACTTTATAATTCACCCCTCCACTTT. As protein: CASSRGELYNSPLHF.

The chain uses TRBV4-3 and TRBJ2-3; TRBD1 aligns across 8 bases. Germline V gene lookup returns CDR1 LGHNA and CDR2 YSLEER. J was trimmed by 4 bases and V by 4 bases; bases with no gene match: 7. This CDR3 comprises 15 residues. DNA for the CDR3: TGCGCCAGCAGCCTACGACAGGGGAAGGCAGATACGCAGTATTTT. It specifies CASSLRQGKADTQYF.

This chain joins TRBV6-1 and TRBJ2-1; D perhaps matches TRBD1 (6 bases). With 2 bases removed from V and 6 bases from J, the gap between germline ends came to 20 bases. Germline V gene sequence: CDR1 MNHNS, CDR2 SASEGT. The CDR3 has 17 residues. In DNA, the CDR3 is TGTGCCAGCAGTGAAAGCACGGGACACCCGAACCCCAATGAGCAGTTCTTC. Translating it yields CASSESTGHPNPNEQFF.

This chain uses TRBV29-1 with TRBJ2-7; the D gene is possibly TRBD2 (5 bases). V was clipped by 7 bases and J by 3 bases, with 16 bases between them. Germline loops: CDR1 SQVTM, CDR2 ANQGSEA. The CDR3 runs 13 residues. CDR3 bases: TGCAGCGACGCCTGTGACGGGATCTACGAGCAGTACTTC. Translating it yields CSDACDGIYEQYF.